This entry describes one T cell receptor (beta chain). Its antigen remains unknown. Around 10 milliliters of peripheral blood were drawn from each donor. These data belong to a study of blood T cells in healthy people across ages. From germline, CDR1 is SEHNR and CDR2 FQNEAQ (reference sequence). The CDR3 is 15 amino acids. V dropped 5 bases and J dropped 2 bases, with 10 bases sitting between them. Points from the study as a whole: Roughly linearly, TCR beta diversity per million T cells fell as age increased.

Sample-barcoded 5' priming and a J-beta primer mix drove a second PCR of roughly 6 to 12 cycles. TCRdb recomputed calls from the 5' RACE reads with MiXCR, one row per CDR3 protein. The sample yields more than 550,000 distinct CDR3 sequences, over 20% seen once. V and J are TRBV7-9 and TRBJ2-6, with D unclear. The sample taken for sequencing was blood. The TCR comes from a man between 70 and 80 years old in good health. CDR3 bases: TGTGCCAGCAGCCTATTTTCACCTGGGGCCAACGTCCTGACTTTC. Its protein is CASSLFSPGANVLTF.